This T cell receptor beta chain was captured in a study of blood T cell repertoires in COVID-19. About the research overall: Samples of COVID-19 (acute and convalescent) were obtained from the United States, Italy and Spain. PBMCs, B-cell-depleted T cells, or T cells provided the cDNA or gDNA that made up the material.

The CDR3 covers 13 residues. V was cut by 4 bases and J by 5 bases, with 11 bases left in between. Germline CDR1 SNHLY, CDR2 FYNNEI. Original methodology: Reference gene primer amplification gave nucleated cell count estimates. Sequenced by immunoSEQ multiplex PCR; TCRdb stores in-frame clones only, minus some. V and J calls and clone size are given by that table; D and trimming were obtained from the DNA. Among around 160,000 clones listed, approximately 78% were seen once. The sequence came from a human donor with acute or convalescent COVID-19. The donor label of this sample is uncertain. The chain recombines TRBV2 with TRBJ2-5; no clear D. Material for sequencing was peripheral blood. In DNA form, the CDR3 reads TGTGCCAGCAGTGTCCTCGGTCGTGAGACCCAGTACTTC. Amino acids: CASSVLGRETQYF.